The T cell receptor beta chain under discussion was sequenced for a study of T cells in localized non-small cell lung cancer. Sequencing used immunoSEQ multiplex PCR; TCRdb keeps in-frame clones, though not all of them. Counted here are roughly 18,000 clones, around 83% occurring once; the ten biggest clones make up roughly 23%. About this clone: Antigen specificity is unknown.

Whole-study findings and limits: Uninvolved adjacent lung, not tumor, had the highest T cell clonality. A denser population of T cells in blood accompanied longer overall survival. Because only a single region of the tumor was sequenced, heterogeneity remains possible. Adjacent lung exhibited a median of around 60 among the 100 most abundant tumor clones.

The germline CDR1 and CDR2 sequences are SGHRS and YFSETQ. The V end was cut by 0 bases, the J end by 2 bases, with 13 bases between. CDR3 length equals 16 residues. The TCR was taken from a female donor older than 55 with stage I lung adenocarcinoma. Here the sequenced sample was peripheral blood, taken before any cancer treatment. The gene calls are TRBV5-1 and TRBJ2-3, with no clear D. The CDR3 sequence: CASSLGQTINTDTQYF. The CDR3 region has the DNA TGCGCCAGCAGCTTGGGGCAGACAATTAACACAGATACGCAGTATTTT.